This TCR beta chain derives from a study of blood T cell repertoires in COVID-19. About the research overall: Both acute and convalescent COVID-19 samples were obtained from the United States, Italy and Spain.

Profiling relied on immunoSEQ multiplex PCR, and the TCRdb table lists in-frame clones only, not all of them. The sample holds 180,000 or so clones, roughly three quarters seen once. The sequenced sample was PBMCs or T cells enriched from blood (not recorded which). The sequence was collected from a man between 60 and 75 years old who had been exposed to COVID-19.

CDR3 residues: CASRTSGIGEQFF. CDR3 bases: TGTGCCAGCCGGACTAGCGGGATCGGTGAGCAGTTCTTC. This rearrangement joins TRBV6-5 to TRBJ2-1; TRBD2 agrees at 12 bases. Trimming at V came to 8 bases and at J to 9 bases, leaving 5 bases not matched to a gene. CDR1 is MNHEY and CDR2 is SVGAGI in the germline V gene. The CDR3 has 13 amino acids.